These 10 T cell receptor beta chains came from one sample sequenced in a study of OX40 agonist ivuxolimab in advanced cancers. Profiled with immunoSEQ multiplex PCR; TCRdb holds only in-frame clones, not every one. Among tens of thousands of clones listed, 86% were seen once. Sequenced here: CD4+ or CD8+ T cells sorted from blood, sampled in a trial of the OX40 agonist ivuxolimab. These receptors all come from an adult with an advanced solid tumor such as melanoma, head and neck, liver or kidney cancer.

The V gene is TRBV28, the J gene TRBJ1-6; possible D gene TRBD1, 5 bases. The CDR3 has 14 amino acids. V gave up 5 bases and J gave up 9 bases, with 14 bases separating them. Germline V gene data show CDR1 as MDHEN and CDR2 as SYDVKM. The CDR3 region is CASSTGGGGSPLHF. DNA for the CDR3: TGTGCCAGCAGTACCGGGGGAGGAGGTTCACCCCTCCACTTT.

V usage is TRBV6-1 and J usage is TRBJ2-5; no reliable D call. V was cut by 8 bases and J by 0 bases, with 4 bases left in between. This CDR3 comprises 11 residues. Germline CDR1 MNHNS, CDR2 SASEGT. The CDR3 sequence: CASVYQETQYF. The CDR3 nucleotides are TGTGCCAGCGTATACCAAGAGACCCAGTACTTC.

In DNA, the CDR3 is TGTGCCAGCAGCCCCGTTGGGAGAAAGGGCACAGATACGCAGTATTTT. Its translation is CASSPVGRKGTDTQYF. J is TRBJ2-3 and V is TRBV7-3; D is perhaps TRBD2 (5 bases). CDR1 and CDR2 (germline): SGHTA, FQGTGA. V was clipped by 5 bases and J by 1 base, with 16 bases between them. The CDR3 is made up of 16 amino acids.

The rearrangement joins TRBV19 to TRBJ2-7; TRBD1 matches 9 bases. The germline CDR1 and CDR2 sequences are LNHDA and SQIVND (reference sequence). The CDR3 totals 14 residues. Trimming took 7 bases from V and 4 from J; bases not matched to a gene: 8. The CDR3 region is CASNPGTGTYEQYF. The CDR3 DNA is TGTGCCAGTAACCCAGGGACAGGGACTTACGAGCAGTACTTC.

This chain uses TRBV7-2 with TRBJ1-4, with a possible D match to TRBD1 (5 bases). The CDR3 has 14 amino acids. V was cut by 3 bases and J by 4 bases, with 9 bases left in between. CDR1 is SGHTA and CDR2 is FQGNSA in the germline V gene. CDR3 protein: CASSFQGFNEKLFF. The CDR3 DNA sequence: TGTGCCAGCAGCTTTCAGGGATTTAATGAAAAACTGTTTTTT. Full variable domain (rest looked up from reference TRBV7-2 and TRBJ1-4): GAGVSQSPSNKVTEKGKDVELRCDPISGHTALYWYRQSLGQGLEFLIYFQGNSAPDKSGLPSDRFSAERTGGSVSTLTIQRTQQEDSAVYLCASSFQGFNEKLFFGSGTQLSVL.

This chain uses TRBV5-1 with TRBJ2-5, with 9 nucleotides matching TRBD1. There are 14 residues in the CDR3. The junction had 7 bases not matched to a gene; V was cut back by 4 bases and J by 6 bases. Germline loops: CDR1 SGHRS, CDR2 YFSETQ. The CDR3 bases are TGCGCCAGCAGCCAGGGGACAGGGCAACAGACCCAGTACTTC. Translation: CASSQGTGQQTQYF.

The rearrangement links TRBV11-3 to TRBJ2-3, with 8 nucleotides matching TRBD2. V shed 5 bases, J shed 1 base, and the junction held 5 bases outside the gene matches. Germline CDR1 SGHNT, CDR2 YENEEA. This CDR3 has 15 amino acids. CDR3 bases: TGTGCCAGCAGCGAAGGTAGCGGGGGCACAGATACGCAGTATTTT. Translating it yields CASSEGSGGTDTQYF.

The count of this clone is one. The V call is TRBV5-1, the J call TRBJ1-1, with D possibly matching TRBD1 (5 bases). Germline V lookup: CDR1 SGHRS, CDR2 YFSETQ. The V and J ends lost 0 bases and 7 bases respectively, with 13 bases between them. The CDR3 contains 14 residues. DNA of the CDR3: TGCGCCAGCAGCTTGGAAAGGGGTCAAGGTGAAGCTTTCTTT. Translation gives CASSLERGQGEAFF.

The table lists this clone with a few counts. The rearrangement links TRBV25-1 to TRBJ1-6, with D unclear. Looked up from germline, CDR1 is MGHDK and CDR2 is SYGVNS. CDR3 length equals 16 residues. With 4 bases removed from V and 9 bases from J, the gap between germline ends came to 19 bases. CDR3 amino acids: CASSGPRGRTFSPLHF. The CDR3 DNA reads as TGTGCCAGCAGTGGTCCCCGGGGAAGGACGTTTTCACCCCTCCACTTT. Looking up the rest from reference TRBV25-1 and TRBJ1-6 gives the full variable domain: EADIYQTPRYLVIGTGKKITLECSQTMGHDKMYWYQQDPGMELHLIHYSYGVNSTEKGDLSSESTVSRIRTEHFPLTLESARPSHTSQYLCASSGPRGRTFSPLHFGNGTRLTVT.

The V and J genes are TRBV28 and TRBJ2-1, with D possibly matching TRBD2 (5 bases). The germline V gene has CDR1 MDHEN and CDR2 SYDVKM. The CDR3 totals 16 residues. Trimming stripped 3 bases from V and 0 bases from J, with 12 bases between. This CDR3 is CASSFRPGSSYNEQFF. As DNA, the CDR3 is TGTGCCAGCAGTTTCCGACCGGGAAGCTCCTACAATGAGCAGTTCTTC.